This T cell receptor (beta chain) comes out of a study of control samples from healthy donors and cancer patients. The CDR3 spans 16 residues. The trim removed 3 bases at V and 3 bases at J, leaving 7 bases unmatched. The V gene's germline CDR1 is MGHRA and CDR2 YSYEKL. Assay used: immunoSEQ multiplex PCR; TCRdb lists only in-frame clones, some missing. The top ten hold approximately 0.99% of the sample, which has more than 50,000 clones, approximately 94% seen once. The sequenced material came from blood. This sequence joins TRBV4-1 and TRBJ1-5; TRBD1 matches at 8 bases. This clonotype was sampled from a young woman in good health. The CDR3: CASSHPGQVINQPQHF. The CDR3 DNA reads TGCGCCAGCAGCCACCCGGGACAGGTGATCAATCAGCCCCAGCATTTT.